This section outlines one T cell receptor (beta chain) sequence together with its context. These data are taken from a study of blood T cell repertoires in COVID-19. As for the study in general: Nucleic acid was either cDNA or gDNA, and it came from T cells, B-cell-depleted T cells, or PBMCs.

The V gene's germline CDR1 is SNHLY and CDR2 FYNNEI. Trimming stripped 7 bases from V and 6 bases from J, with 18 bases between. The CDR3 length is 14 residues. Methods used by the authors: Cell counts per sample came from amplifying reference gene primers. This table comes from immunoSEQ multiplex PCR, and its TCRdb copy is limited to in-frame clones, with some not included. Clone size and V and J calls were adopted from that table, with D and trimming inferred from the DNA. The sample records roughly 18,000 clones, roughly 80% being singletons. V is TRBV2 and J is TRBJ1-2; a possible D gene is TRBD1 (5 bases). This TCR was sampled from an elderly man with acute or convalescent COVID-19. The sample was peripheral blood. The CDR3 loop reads CASNEGAGFDGYTF. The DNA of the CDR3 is TGTGCCAGCAACGAAGGGGCAGGGTTCGATGGCTACACCTTC.